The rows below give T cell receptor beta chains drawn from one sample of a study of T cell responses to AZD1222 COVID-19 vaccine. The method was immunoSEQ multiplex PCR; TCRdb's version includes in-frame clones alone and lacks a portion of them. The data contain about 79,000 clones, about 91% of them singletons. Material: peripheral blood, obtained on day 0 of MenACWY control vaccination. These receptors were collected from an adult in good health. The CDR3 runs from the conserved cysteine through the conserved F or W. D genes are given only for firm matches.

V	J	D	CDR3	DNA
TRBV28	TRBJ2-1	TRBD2	CASSPGTSGFYNEQFF	TGTGCCAGCAGTCCCGGGACTAGCGGGTTCTACAATGAGCAGTTCTTC
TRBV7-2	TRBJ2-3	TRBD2	CASSVSGSPDTQYF	TGTGCCAGCAGCGTTAGCGGGAGCCCAGATACGCAGTATTTT
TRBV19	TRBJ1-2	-	CASSTTGYYGYTF	TGTGCCAGTAGTACCACAGGGTACTATGGCTACACCTTC
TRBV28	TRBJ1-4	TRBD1	CASRPQGAEEKLFF	TGTGCCAGCAGACCACAGGGGGCGGAAGAAAAACTGTTTTTT
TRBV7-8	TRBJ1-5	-	CASSLLGTWSNQPQHF	TGTGCCAGCAGCTTATTAGGGACATGGAGCAATCAGCCCCAGCATTTT
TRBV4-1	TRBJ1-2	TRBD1	CASSQGTVEDGYTF	TGCGCCAGCAGCCAGGGGACAGTGGAGGATGGCTACACCTTC
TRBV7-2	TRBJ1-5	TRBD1	CASSFGTGHQPQHF	TGTGCCAGCAGCTTTGGGACAGGGCATCAGCCCCAGCATTTT
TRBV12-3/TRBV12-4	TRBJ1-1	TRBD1	CANRQGMGTEAFF	TGTGCCAACCGACAGGGTATGGGGACTGAAGCTTTCTTT
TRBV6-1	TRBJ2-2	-	CASRENGRLDGELFF	TGTGCCAGCAGGGAGAACGGGAGATTGGACGGGGAGCTGTTTTTT
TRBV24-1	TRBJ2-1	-	CATSARTSYNEQFF	TGTGCCACCAGTGCCCGGACTTCATACAATGAGCAGTTCTTC